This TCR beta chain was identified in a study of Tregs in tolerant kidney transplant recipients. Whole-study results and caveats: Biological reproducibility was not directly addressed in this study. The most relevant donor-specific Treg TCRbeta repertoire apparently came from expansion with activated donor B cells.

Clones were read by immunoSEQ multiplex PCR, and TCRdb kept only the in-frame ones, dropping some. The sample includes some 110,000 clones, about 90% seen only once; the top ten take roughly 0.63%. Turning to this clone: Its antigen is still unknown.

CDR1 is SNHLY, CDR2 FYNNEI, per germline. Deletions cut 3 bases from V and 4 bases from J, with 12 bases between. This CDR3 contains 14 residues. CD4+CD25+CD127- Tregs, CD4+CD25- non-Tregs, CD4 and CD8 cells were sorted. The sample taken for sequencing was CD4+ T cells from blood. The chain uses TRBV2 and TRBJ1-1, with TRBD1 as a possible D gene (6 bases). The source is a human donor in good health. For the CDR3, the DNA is TGTGCCAGCAGTGAGTTGGGAGGGGGCACTGAAGCTTTCTTT. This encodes CASSELGGGTEAFF.